Presented here are 24 T cell receptor beta chains from one specimen sequenced in a study of CD8 T cells in Susac syndrome. A quantity of roughly 0.5 to 1 ug RNA underwent reverse transcription using random hexamers. TCRdb reprocessed the immunoSEQ multiplex PCR reads with MiXCR, giving one entry per CDR3 protein. The table lists some 80,000 distinct CDR3 sequences, around 94% of them singletons. The specimen sequenced was CD8+ T cells from PBMCs. The receptors originated from a human donor in good health.

V gene TRBV29-1 combines with J gene TRBJ1-2, with 9 bases matching TRBD1. The CDR3 has 13 residues. Germline V gene sequence: CDR1 SQVTM, CDR2 ANQGSEA. V was pared by 6 bases and J by 7 bases, with 9 bases of the junction left unmatched. The CDR3 spells CSVRSGQGPGYTF. In DNA form, the CDR3 reads TGCAGCGTGCGAAGTGGACAGGGGCCTGGCTACACCTTC.

This CDR3 is CASSFGSGGTHNEQFF. CDR3 bases: TGTGCCAGCAGCTTTGGGAGCGGGGGGACCCACAATGAGCAGTTCTTC. The gene calls are TRBV11-2 and TRBJ2-1; 9 bases align to TRBD2. CDR1 is SGHAT, CDR2 FQNNGV, per germline. Trimming cost V 3 bases and J 5 bases; bases outside gene matches: 8. This CDR3 is built from 16 residues.

The chain combines TRBV20-1 with TRBJ2-1, with D tentatively TRBD1 (5 bases). V lost 3 bases and J 0 bases, leaving 9 bases between the germline ends. Germline V gives CDR1 DFQATT, CDR2 SNEGSKA (reference sequence). This CDR3 is 14 amino acids long. The CDR3 is CSARTESSYNEQFF. CDR3 in DNA: TGCAGTGCTAGGACAGAGAGCTCCTACAATGAGCAGTTCTTC.

The CDR3 DNA sequence: TGTGCCAGCAGCTCCCGGCTCCGGGGGGCCAACGTCCTGACTTTC. Its translation: CASSSRLRGANVLTF. The chain has TRBV7-9 and TRBJ2-6; D is undetermined. V gave up 4 bases and J gave up 4 bases, with 11 bases separating them. Germline loops: CDR1 SEHNR, CDR2 FQNEAQ (reference sequence). This CDR3 has 15 amino acids.

This chain uses TRBV12-3 or TRBV12-4 with TRBJ2-7; D is possibly TRBD2 (6 bases). V was clipped by 4 bases and J by 2 bases, with 9 bases between them. The CDR3 has 13 residues. The CDR3 sequence is CASSWGETYEQYF. The CDR3 region has the DNA TGTGCCAGCAGTTGGGGGGAGACCTACGAGCAGTACTTC.

The rearrangement joins TRBV27 to TRBJ1-5; D gene unclear. Trimming took off 2 bases at V and 4 bases at J, with 6 bases between the two ends. The CDR3 covers 13 residues. The germline V gene encodes CDR1 MNHEY and CDR2 SMNVEV (reference sequence). The CDR3 DNA reads as TGTGCCAGCAGTTTACTCAGGAATCAGCCCCAGCATTTT. Its translation is CASSLLRNQPQHF.

The chain links TRBV7-8 to TRBJ1-5; D not certain. The CDR3 extends over 16 amino acids. Trimming took off 5 bases at V and 3 bases at J, with 17 bases between the two ends. Germline-derived CDR1 and CDR2 are SGHVS and FQNEAQ. CDR3 bases: TGTGCCAGCAGCCCCTGGGCGGGGAAGTTCAATCAGCCCCAGCATTTT. It specifies CASSPWAGKFNQPQHF.

This chain joins TRBV7-9 and TRBJ2-5; D is ambiguous. Trimming cost V 0 bases and J 3 bases, with 8 bases left between them. Germline CDR1 reads SEHNR; CDR2 reads FQNEAQ (reference sequence). The CDR3 loop spans 14 amino acids. The CDR3 DNA sequence: TGTGCCAGCAGCTTAGCCAAGGTAGAAGAGACCCAGTACTTC. Amino acids: CASSLAKVEETQYF.

In DNA form, the CDR3 reads TGTGCCAGCAGCTTAGGACACTCAACTAATGAAAAACTGTTTTTT. Amino acids: CASSLGHSTNEKLFF. The rearrangement joins TRBV7-9 to TRBJ1-4, with unresolved D. V shed 1 base and J shed 0 bases, with 6 bases lying between them. CDR3 length: 15 amino acids. Germline CDR1 reads SEHNR; CDR2 reads FQNEAQ (reference sequence).

V and J are TRBV15 and TRBJ1-5; tentatively, D is TRBD1 (6 bases). CDR1 and CDR2 from the germline V gene are LNHNV and YYDKDF (reference sequence). The ends were cut back, 3 bases at V and 4 bases at J, with 10 bases in the middle. The CDR3 has 14 amino acids. This chain's CDR3 is CATSSDRFNQPQHF. CDR3 DNA: TGTGCCACCAGCAGTGACAGGTTTAATCAGCCCCAGCATTTT.

The genes are TRBV9 and TRBJ1-4; 11 nucleotides line up with TRBD1. CDR1 is SGDLS, CDR2 YYNGEE, per germline. The CDR3 has 17 residues. The trim removed 0 bases at V and 8 bases at J, leaving 9 bases unmatched. The CDR3 here is CASSVDGQGAGEEKLFF. DNA for the CDR3: TGTGCCAGCAGCGTAGACGGACAGGGGGCCGGGGAGGAAAAACTGTTTTTT. Together with reference TRBV9 and TRBJ1-4, the CDR3 gives the full variable domain: DSGVTQTPKHLITATGQRVTLRCSPRSGDLSVYWYQQSLDQGLQFLIQYYNGEERAKGNILERFSAQQFPDLHSELNLSSLELGDSALYFCASSVDGQGAGEEKLFFGSGTQLSVL.

The rearrangement joins TRBV7-7 to TRBJ1-1; D perhaps matches TRBD1 (6 bases). The CDR3 is 12 amino acids. The V gene's germline CDR1 is SSHAT and CDR2 FNYEAQ (reference sequence). Trimming left V 5 bases short and J 8 bases short, with 12 bases between. The CDR3 DNA reads as TGTGCCAGCAGCAGTGCCGGGACAGAAGCTTTCTTT. It codes for CASSSAGTEAFF. The full variable domain, with the rest looked up from reference TRBV7-7 and TRBJ1-1, is GAGVSQSPRYKVTKRGQDVTLRCDPISSHATLYWYQQALGQGPEFLTYFNYEAQPDKSGLPSDRFSAERPEGSISTLTIQRTEQRDSAMYRCASSSAGTEAFFGQGTRLTVV.

The gene calls are TRBV28 and TRBJ1-5; D gene ambiguous. The germline V gene has CDR1 MDHEN and CDR2 SYDVKM. V gave up 4 bases and J gave up 3 bases, with 10 bases separating them. The CDR3 has 14 residues. This CDR3 is CASSSPGPNQPQHF. The CDR3 nucleotides read TGTGCCAGCAGTTCCCCAGGACCCAATCAGCCCCAGCATTTT.

The chain uses TRBV12-3 or TRBV12-4 and TRBJ2-5; D may be TRBD1 (7 bases). This CDR3 is 18 amino acids long. V was cut by 7 bases and J by 4 bases, with 28 bases left in between. The CDR3 loop reads CASKPPLFGRGDVETQYF. CDR3 coding DNA: TGTGCCAGCAAGCCACCTCTTTTCGGCAGGGGGGATGTAGAGACCCAGTACTTC.

The genes are TRBV27 and TRBJ1-5, with 9 bases aligning to TRBD1. V trimming: 8 bases; J trimming: 4 bases; junction bases outside the gene matches: 6. The CDR3 loop spans 14 amino acids. CDR1 and CDR2 (germline): MNHEY, SMNVEV (reference sequence). The CDR3 nucleotides are TGTGCCAGCTCCCGGGACAGGGTGAATCAGCCCCAGCATTTT. Amino acids: CASSRDRVNQPQHF.

V is TRBV27 and J is TRBJ2-7, with a tentative D call TRBD1 (5 bases). Germline values: CDR1 MNHEY, CDR2 SMNVEV (reference sequence). This CDR3 has 15 residues. Trimming pared 5 bases from V and 3 bases from J, leaving 17 bases between. The CDR3 spells CASSRQGYEGYEQYV. Here the CDR3 DNA reads TGTGCCAGCAGTCGCCAGGGCTACGAAGGCTACGAGCAGTACGTC.

The rearrangement joins TRBV2 to TRBJ1-1; the D is unclear. Germline V gene sequence: CDR1 SNHLY, CDR2 FYNNEI. With 11 bases removed from V and 5 bases from J, the gap between germline ends came to 9 bases. CDR3 length equals 10 residues. Here the CDR3 reads CAGRGTEAFF. CDR3 bases: TGTGCCGGCCGGGGTACTGAAGCTTTCTTT.

The genes are TRBV15 and TRBJ2-1, with 8 nucleotides matching TRBD2. V was clipped by 1 base and J by 4 bases; unmatched bases: 6. The CDR3 loop spans 16 amino acids. Germline assignment: CDR1 LNHNV and CDR2 YYDKDF (reference sequence). The CDR3 DNA is TGTGCCACCAGCAGAGGTCGGGAGGGCCGTTACAATGAGCAGTTCTTC. This gives the protein CATSRGREGRYNEQFF.

Here the CDR3 reads CATTDPGYYEQYV. As DNA, the CDR3 is TGTGCCACCACCGATCCAGGGTACTACGAGCAGTACGTC. This rearrangement joins TRBV15 to TRBJ2-7; tentatively, D is TRBD1 (5 bases). Trimming removed 7 bases from V and 3 bases from J, with 13 bases in between. Germline CDR1 and CDR2: LNHNV and YYDKDF (reference sequence). CDR3 length equals 13 residues.

The chain has TRBV13 and TRBJ1-5; TRBD1 matches 7 bases. V lost 1 base to trimming and J lost 5 bases; unmatched junction nucleotides: 5. Germline V lookup: CDR1 PRHDT, CDR2 FYEKMQ (reference sequence). The CDR3 sequence is 15 residues long. The CDR3 DNA follows: TGTGCCAGCAGCTTAGCCCAGGGGGGGGATCAGCCCCAGCATTTT. Its protein product is CASSLAQGGDQPQHF.

The rearrangement joins TRBV9 to TRBJ2-5; D is possibly TRBD1 or TRBD2 (5 bases each). Germline V gives CDR1 SGDLS, CDR2 YYNGEE. The CDR3 contains 15 residues. V lost 4 bases and J 4 bases, leaving 17 bases between the germline ends. The CDR3 spells CASSPGTPRGETQYF. In DNA, the CDR3 is TGTGCCAGCAGCCCCGGGACCCCGAGGGGAGAGACCCAGTACTTC.

This chain links TRBV27 with TRBJ1-1, with D hard to call. Germline-derived CDR1 and CDR2 are MNHEY and SMNVEV (reference sequence). Trimming left V 8 bases short and J 1 base short, with 14 bases between. The CDR3 runs to 14 residues. For the CDR3, the DNA is TGTGCCAGCCGAGCCGGGAGCGGGAACACTGAAGCTTTCTTT. Its translation: CASRAGSGNTEAFF.

The rearrangement uses TRBV27 and TRBJ2-7, with D maybe TRBD1 (5 bases). The V end was cut by 8 bases, the J end by 4 bases, with 12 bases between. Per germline, CDR1 MNHEY and CDR2 SMNVEV (reference sequence). The CDR3 contains 12 residues. As DNA, the CDR3 is TGTGCCAGCGGAAAAGGGGTATACGAGCAGTACTTC. Amino acids: CASGKGVYEQYF.

V gene TRBV29-1 combines with J gene TRBJ1-1; D is unresolved. The length of the CDR3 is 13 residues. Between the trimmed V and J ends, which lost 6 bases and 5 bases, there was a span of 16 bases. Germline CDR1 SQVTM, CDR2 ANQGSEA. The CDR3 loop reads CSVELDRGTEAFF. The CDR3 DNA reads as TGCAGCGTCGAACTGGACCGTGGGACTGAAGCTTTCTTT.